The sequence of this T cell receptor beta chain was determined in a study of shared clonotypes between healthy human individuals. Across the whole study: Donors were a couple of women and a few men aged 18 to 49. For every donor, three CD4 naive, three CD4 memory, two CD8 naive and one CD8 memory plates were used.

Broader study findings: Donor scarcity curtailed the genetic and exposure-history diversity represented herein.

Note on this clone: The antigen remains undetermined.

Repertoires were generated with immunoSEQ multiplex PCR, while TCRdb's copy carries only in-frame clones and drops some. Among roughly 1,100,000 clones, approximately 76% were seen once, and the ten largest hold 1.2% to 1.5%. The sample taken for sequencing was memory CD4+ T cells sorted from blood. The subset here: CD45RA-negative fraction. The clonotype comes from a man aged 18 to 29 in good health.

CDR3 in DNA: TGCGCCAGCAGCAGGGGAGAATCCTATAATTCACCCCTCCACTTT. It encodes CASSRGESYNSPLHF. This rearrangement joins TRBV4-1 to TRBJ1-6, with a weak D call TRBD1 (5 bases). V was cut by 5 bases and J by 1 base, with 9 bases left in between. The germline CDR1 and CDR2 sequences are MGHRA and YSYEKL. This CDR3 region has 15 residues.